This T cell receptor beta chain comes out of a study of Ad26.COV2.S vaccination and SARS-CoV-2 variants. Study-wide findings and caveats: Total T cell responses may have been underestimated by the TCR breadth and depth analyses.

TCRdb's copy holds only in-frame clones and misses some; the assay was immunoSEQ multiplex PCR. The sample carries some 190,000 clones, 87% recorded once. With regard to this clone: Antigen specificity is unknown.

CDR1 and CDR2 (germline): SGHRS, YFSETQ. This CDR3 is 14 amino acids long. V was clipped by 0 bases and J by 5 bases, with 11 bases between them. The rearrangement uses TRBV5-1 and TRBJ2-5; the D gene is possibly TRBD1 (5 bases). The sample here was peripheral blood, taken after recovery from COVID-19. The clonotype comes from a human donor who had recovered from COVID-19. For the CDR3, the DNA is TGCGCCAGCAGCTTGGGGGCAGGGCGGGAGACCCAGTACTTC. Translating gives CASSLGAGRETQYF.